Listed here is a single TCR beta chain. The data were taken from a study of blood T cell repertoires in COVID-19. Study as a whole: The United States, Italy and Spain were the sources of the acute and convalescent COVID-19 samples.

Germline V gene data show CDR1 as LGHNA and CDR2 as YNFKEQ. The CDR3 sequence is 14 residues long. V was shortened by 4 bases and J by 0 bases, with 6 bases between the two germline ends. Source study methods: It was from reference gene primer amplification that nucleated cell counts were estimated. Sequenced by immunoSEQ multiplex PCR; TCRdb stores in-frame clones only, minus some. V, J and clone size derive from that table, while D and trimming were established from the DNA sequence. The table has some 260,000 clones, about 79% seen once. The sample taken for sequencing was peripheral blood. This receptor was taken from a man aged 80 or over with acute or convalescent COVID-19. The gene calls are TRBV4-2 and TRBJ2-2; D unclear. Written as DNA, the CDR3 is TGTGCCAGCAGCCCCTCGGCGAACACCGGGGAGCTGTTTTTT. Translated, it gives CASSPSANTGELFF.